The 5 T cell receptor beta chains reported below all come from one sample, sequenced in a study of shared clonotypes between healthy human individuals. TCRdb keeps only in-frame clones here, not all; method: immunoSEQ multiplex PCR. The repertoire holds more than 1.2 million clones, with around 98.5% as singletons. Sequencing was performed on naive CD4+ T cells sorted from blood. The subset here: CD45RA+ positively selected. These receptors were obtained from a young man in good health.

The rearrangement links TRBV7-2 to TRBJ2-1, with unresolved D. Germline V gene data show CDR1 as SGHTA and CDR2 as FQGNSA. The CDR3 is 14 amino acids. The V and J ends lost 5 bases and 8 bases respectively, with 16 bases between them. The CDR3 coding sequence is TGTGCCAGCAGCCCCCCAAGAGTCCGGGATGAGCAGTTCTTC. It yields the protein CASSPPRVRDEQFF.

CDR3 protein: CASSLTGTRAPEQFF. CDR3 nucleotides: TGTGCCAGCAGCTTGACGGGGACTAGAGCTCCTGAGCAGTTCTTC. This chain joins TRBV7-2 and TRBJ2-1, with 8 positions matching TRBD2. V dropped 3 bases and J dropped 9; count of bases not matched to a gene: 10. The CDR3 extends over 15 amino acids. Germline lookup yields CDR1 SGHTA and CDR2 FQGNSA.

This clone was found once. The V call is TRBV11-2, the J call TRBJ2-1, with 8 bases that match TRBD1. Germline lookup yields CDR1 SGHAT and CDR2 FQNNGV. V was clipped by 0 bases and J by 13 bases; unmatched bases: 5. The CDR3 sequence is 13 residues long. The CDR3 protein is CASSLDAGTGQFF. CDR3 in DNA: TGTGCCAGCAGCTTAGACGCGGGGACAGGTCAGTTCTTC.

The chain links TRBV11-2 to TRBJ1-2; D is possibly TRBD1 (5 bases). Germline CDR1 is SGHAT and CDR2 is FQNNGV. Trimming cost V 6 bases and J 2 bases, with 10 bases left between them. The CDR3 covers 13 residues. CDR3: CASRRGENYGYTF. CDR3 DNA: TGTGCCAGCAGACGGGGGGAGAACTATGGCTACACCTTC.

The chain employs TRBV7-9 and TRBJ2-1, with TRBD2 as a possible D gene (5 bases). This CDR3 contains 15 residues. V dropped 2 bases and J dropped 4 bases, with 12 bases sitting between them. Germline V CDR1 and CDR2: SEHNR, FQNEAQ (reference sequence). The CDR3 sequence: CASSLQVREYNEQFF. The CDR3 nucleotides read TGTGCCAGCAGCTTACAGGTGAGGGAGTACAATGAGCAGTTCTTC.